The 7 T cell receptor beta chains below all came from one sample that was sequenced in a study of cytotoxic CD8 clonotypes in ibrutinib-treated CLL. Produced via immunoSEQ multiplex PCR; TCRdb's table is partial and in-frame only. This table has 85,000 or so clones, roughly 77% appearing once. This material consisted of PBMCs, taken after 12 months of ibrutinib treatment. Receptors were obtained from a human donor with chronic lymphocytic leukemia.

This clone showed up just a few times. The CDR3 DNA is TGTGCCAGCACCCGGACTAGCGAGAACCAGTTCTTC. It is translated as CASTRTSENQFF. The chain links TRBV6-1 to TRBJ2-1; 9 bases map to TRBD2. The CDR3 sequence is 12 residues long. J was trimmed by 13 bases and V by 7 bases; bases with no gene match: 8. Germline V lookup: CDR1 MNHNS, CDR2 SASEGT.

The rearrangement links TRBV27 to TRBJ2-1; TRBD2 matches at 7 bases. This CDR3 is built from 15 residues. J gave up 6 bases and V 3 bases, and 8 bases lay outside the gene matches. CDR1 is MNHEY and CDR2 is SMNVEV in the germline V gene (reference sequence). CDR3 sequence (DNA): TGTGCCAGCAGTTTGGCTAGCGGAGACCCCAATGAGCAGTTCTTC. Amino acid sequence: CASSLASGDPNEQFF.

The V gene is TRBV7-2, the J gene TRBJ1-3, with 7 bases identical to TRBD1. Trimming took 5 bases from V and 4 from J; bases not matched to a gene: 8. The CDR3 totals 15 residues. CDR1 SGHTA and CDR2 FQGNSA come from the germline V gene. The CDR3 DNA reads as TGTGCCAGCAGCCGGACAGGAAGTTACGGAAACACCATATATTTT. Protein product: CASSRTGSYGNTIYF. The full variable domain, rest sourced from reference TRBV7-2 and TRBJ1-3, is GAGVSQSPSNKVTEKGKDVELRCDPISGHTALYWYRQSLGQGLEFLIYFQGNSAPDKSGLPSDRFSAERTGGSVSTLTIQRTQQEDSAVYLCASSRTGSYGNTIYFGEGSWLTVV.

The chain has TRBV28 and TRBJ1-4; the D is unclear. The germline V gene encodes CDR1 MDHEN and CDR2 SYDVKM. Trimming took off 2 bases at V and 7 bases at J, with 14 bases between the two ends. This CDR3 is 15 amino acids long. The CDR3: CASSLGVQAGEKLFF. The CDR3 coding sequence is TGTGCCAGCAGTTTAGGTGTTCAGGCCGGTGAAAAACTGTTTTTT.

The rearrangement joins TRBV11-1 to TRBJ2-1, with 14 bases fitting TRBD2. Germline V CDR1 and CDR2: SGHAT, FQDESV (reference sequence). With V trimmed by 5 bases and J by 5 bases, 11 bases remained unmatched. The CDR3 runs 18 residues. The CDR3 sequence is CASSLQTSGRARHNEQFF. As DNA, the CDR3 is TGTGCCAGCAGCCTTCAGACTAGCGGGAGGGCCCGCCACAATGAGCAGTTCTTC.

The chain carries TRBV9 and TRBJ2-3; D is unclear. Looked up from germline, CDR1 is SGDLS and CDR2 is YYNGEE. The CDR3 is 12 residues long. V was pared by 3 bases and J by 2 bases, with 4 bases between. The CDR3 is CASSAVTDTQYF. DNA for the CDR3: TGTGCCAGCAGCGCAGTCACAGATACGCAGTATTTT.

The V and J genes are TRBV6-1 and TRBJ1-2; D is perhaps TRBD1 (5 bases). The V gene's germline CDR1 is MNHNS and CDR2 SASEGT. The CDR3 has 12 residues. The germline V and J ends were trimmed by 6 bases and 5 bases, with 10 bases remaining between them. CDR3 sequence reads: CASRGTAYGYTF. The DNA of the CDR3 is TGTGCCAGCAGGGGGACTGCTTATGGCTACACCTTC.